Listed below are T cell receptor beta chains from one sample, sequenced in a study of cytomegalovirus exposure and HLA in healthy donors. Only in-frame clones appear in the TCRdb table, and some are missing; sequencing was by immunoSEQ multiplex PCR. The sample includes about 88,000 clones, around 80% of them seen just once. Sequencing was done on a sample of PBMCs. These receptors were collected from a man aged 25-45 years in good health and CMV-seronegative. The CDR3 runs from the conserved cysteine through the conserved F or W. The D gene is left open where the match is weak. Only part of the rows carry a size: once, few, many, or a class if the clone is expanded.

j_call v_call d_call clone_size cdr3_aa cdr3_nt
TRBJ2-7 TRBV15 NA NA CATSRDRDYEQYF TGTGCCACCAGCAGAGACAGGGATTACGAGCAGTACTTC
TRBJ1-5 TRBV6-5 TRBD1 NA CASSSGQGRFEPQHF TGTGCCAGCAGTTCTGGACAGGGGAGGTTTGAGCCCCAGCATTTT
TRBJ2-3 TRBV27 NA NA CASSRVSSTDTQYF TGTGCCAGCTCTAGAGTCTCTAGCACAGATACGCAGTATTTT
TRBJ2-3 TRBV30 NA NA CAWVNRADTQYF TGTGCCTGGGTCAACCGGGCAGATACGCAGTATTTT
TRBJ2-7 TRBV29-1 TRBD1 NA CSVDGQGGYEQYF TGCAGCGTTGACGGACAGGGGGGTTACGAGCAGTACTTC
TRBJ1-2 TRBV18 NA NA CASSPPIAQNYYGYTF TGTGCCAGCTCACCACCGATTGCACAGAACTACTATGGCTACACCTTC
TRBJ2-1 TRBV30 TRBD1 NA CALDRGFVGEQFF TGTGCCTTAGACAGGGGGTTTGTCGGTGAGCAGTTCTTC
TRBJ2-7 TRBV18 TRBD1 NA CASSPTGQGPAYEQYF TGTGCCAGCTCCCCTACAGGACAGGGCCCGGCCTACGAGCAGTACTTC
TRBJ2-7 TRBV6-6 NA NA CASSYRPTATYEQYF TGTGCCAGCAGTTATCGCCCGACAGCCACGTACGAGCAGTACTTC
TRBJ2-7 TRBV9 NA few CASSPRSGRDEQYF TGTGCCAGCAGCCCGCGATCAGGCAGGGACGAGCAGTACTTC
TRBJ1-1 TRBV19 TRBD1 NA CASSDRMNTEAFF TGTGCCAGTTCGGACAGGATGAACACTGAAGCTTTCTTT
TRBJ2-1 TRBV27 NA NA CASSQTPESYNEQFF TGTGCCAGCAGCCAAACACCCGAAAGCTACAATGAGCAGTTCTTC
TRBJ1-1 TRBV25-1 NA NA CASRQHRTEAFF TGTGCCAGCCGACAACATCGAACTGAAGCTTTCTTT
TRBJ1-3 TRBV7-9 NA NA CASSLGPGKSGNTIYF TGTGCCAGCAGCTTAGGCCCAGGGAAAAGTGGAAACACCATATATTTT
TRBJ2-6 TRBV27 NA NA CASSRTPGQLSGANVLTF TGTGCCAGCAGCAGAACCCCGGGACAACTCTCTGGGGCCAACGTCCTGACTTTC
TRBJ2-3 TRBV5-1 TRBD1 NA CASGRDRGIDTQYF TGCGCCAGCGGCCGGGACAGGGGAATAGATACGCAGTATTTT
TRBJ2-6 TRBV9 NA few CASSGARSGANVLTF TGTGCCAGCAGCGGAGCTCGCTCTGGGGCCAACGTCCTGACTTTC
TRBJ2-2 TRBV7-3 NA NA CASSLKGLGAGELFF TGTGCCAGCAGCTTAAAGGGACTTGGCGCCGGGGAGCTGTTTTTT
TRBJ1-1 TRBV29-1 TRBD1 NA CSFRGGQGAEAFF TGCAGCTTCCGAGGGGGACAGGGGGCTGAAGCTTTCTTT
TRBJ1-2 TRBV19 TRBD1 once CASSVGQGDYGYTF TGTGCCAGTAGCGTTGGACAGGGGGACTATGGCTACACCTTC
TRBJ1-3 TRBV7-9 TRBD1 NA CASSAGQGTSGNTIYF TGTGCCAGCAGCGCGGGACAGGGGACCTCTGGAAACACCATATATTTT
TRBJ2-7 TRBV29-1 NA NA CSVAGTTHEQYF TGCAGCGTCGCCGGGACAACCCACGAGCAGTACTTC
TRBJ2-2 TRBV9 NA NA CASSVSVNTGELFF TGTGCCAGCAGCGTTTCAGTTAACACCGGGGAGCTGTTTTTT
TRBJ2-2 TRBV9 NA NA CASSVGATGELFF TGTGCCAGCAGCGTAGGGGCCACCGGGGAGCTGTTTTTT
TRBJ1-1 TRBV28 TRBD1 NA CASSSTGGRTEAFF TGTGCCAGCAGTTCCACAGGGGGTAGGACTGAAGCTTTCTTT
TRBJ2-1 TRBV2 NA NA CASSTEYNEQFF TGTGCCAGCAGTACAGAGTACAATGAGCAGTTCTTC
TRBJ2-7 TRBV19 NA NA CASSLQGSPNEQYF TGTGCCAGTAGCCTACAGGGTTCCCCCAACGAGCAGTACTTC
TRBJ2-2 TRBV9 NA NA CASSVVQEPTGELFF TGTGCCAGCAGCGTAGTACAGGAACCCACCGGGGAGCTGTTTTTT
TRBJ2-7 TRBV4-2 TRBD2 NA CASSQDLPGTSGGSSYEQYF TGTGCCAGCAGCCAAGACCTCCCAGGGACTAGCGGGGGGAGCTCCTACGAGCAGTACTTC
TRBJ2-5 TRBV2 TRBD1 NA CASSENLGQGKETQYF TGTGCCAGCAGTGAAAATTTGGGACAGGGGAAAGAGACCCAGTACTTC
TRBJ1-6 TRBV28 TRBD1 NA CASSPGQSNSPLHF TGTGCCAGCAGCCCGGGACAGAGTAATTCACCCCTCCACTTT
TRBJ1-4 TRBV28 NA medium-sized CASSTQLQGRMDEKLFF TGTGCCAGCAGTACCCAACTACAGGGACGAATGGATGAAAAACTGTTTTTT
TRBJ2-3 TRBV5-8 TRBD2 NA CASSLDGGRGTDTQYF TGTGCCAGCAGCTTGGACGGCGGGAGGGGCACAGATACGCAGTATTTT
TRBJ1-5 TRBV18 NA NA CASSSTGQSNQPQHF TGTGCCAGCTCATCTACAGGGCAGAGCAATCAGCCCCAGCATTTT
TRBJ1-5 TRBV30 NA few CAHGGPSSNQPQHF TGTGCCCATGGCGGGCCAAGTAGCAATCAGCCCCAGCATTTT
TRBJ2-3 TRBV19 NA NA CASSIRQVEGRDTQYF TGTGCCAGTAGTATCCGACAGGTGGAAGGTAGAGATACGCAGTATTTT
TRBJ1-1 TRBV30 TRBD1 NA CAWLQGLLAFF TGTGCCTGGTTACAGGGGCTCTTGGCTTTCTTT
TRBJ1-1 TRBV7-8 NA NA CASSLPGGNTEAFF TGTGCCAGCAGCTTACCCGGCGGGAACACTGAAGCTTTCTTT
TRBJ1-2 TRBV7-9 TRBD1 NA CASSEDRDYGYTF TGTGCCAGCAGCGAAGACAGGGACTATGGCTACACCTTC
TRBJ1-1 TRBV5-1 TRBD1 NA CASSPPSGTGGGGYTEAFF TGCGCCAGCAGCCCTCCCTCCGGGACAGGGGGCGGGGGATACACTGAAGCTTTCTTT
TRBJ1-4 TRBV7-2 NA NA CASSLAGGATNEKLFF TGTGCCAGCAGCTTAGCCGGGGGGGCGACTAATGAAAAACTGTTTTTT
TRBJ1-2 TRBV19 NA NA CASRTMGGSYGYTF TGTGCCAGTAGAACTATGGGAGGGAGCTATGGCTACACCTTC
TRBJ1-2 TRBV5-4 TRBD1 NA CASRPQGGQGYTF TGTGCCAGCAGGCCACAGGGGGGGCAAGGCTACACCTTC
TRBJ1-5 TRBV5-1 TRBD1 NA CASSPGTGNQPQHF TGCGCCAGCAGCCCCGGGACAGGCAATCAGCCCCAGCATTTT
TRBJ1-2 TRBV4-1 NA NA CASSHHNGGTLNYGYTF TGCGCCAGCAGCCATCACAACGGGGGGACCCTTAACTATGGCTACACCTTC
TRBJ1-1 TRBV9 NA NA CASSVALENTEAFF TGTGCCAGCAGCGTAGCTCTAGAGAACACTGAAGCTTTCTTT
TRBJ1-2 TRBV10-3 TRBD1 NA CAISEPDRADYGYTF TGTGCCATCAGTGAGCCGGACAGGGCCGACTATGGCTACACCTTC
TRBJ2-1 TRBV29-1 NA NA CSVEGTGVEQFF TGCAGCGTTGAGGGGACGGGGGTTGAGCAGTTCTTC